This passage covers 22 T cell receptor beta chains from one sample sequenced in a study of neurological immune-mediated disorders. Each CDR3 protein is one row after TCRdb ran MiXCR on the 5' RACE reads. The sample shows 74,000 or so distinct CDR3 sequences, about 9.4% of them seen only once. Sequenced sample: PBMCs. Every receptor here comes from a man in his fifties in good health.

This clonotype was detected ten times or more. The rearrangement links TRBV29-1 to TRBJ1-2; no clear D. The V gene's germline CDR1 is SQVTM and CDR2 ANQGSEA. V dropped 7 bases and J dropped 5 bases, with 11 bases sitting between them. CDR3 size: 11 residues. In nucleotides, the CDR3 is TGCAGCGATACATACAATTATGGCTACACCTTC. Its translation: CSDTYNYGYTF.

The rearrangement links TRBV11-2 to TRBJ2-7, with TRBD1 matching over 12 bases. The CDR3 has 16 residues. Germline lookup yields CDR1 SGHAT and CDR2 FQNNGV. V dropped 5 bases and J dropped 4; count of bases not matched to a gene: 9. CDR3 protein: CASSRAGTGGGYEQYF. The CDR3 DNA follows: TGTGCCAGCAGCCGCGCCGGGACAGGGGGCGGGTACGAGCAGTACTTC.

This clonotype was recorded at least ten times. This rearrangement joins TRBV12-3 or TRBV12-4 to TRBJ2-5; a possible D gene is TRBD2 (7 bases). Trimming shortened V by 4 bases and J by 4 bases, and 13 bases separated the two germline ends. The CDR3 is 14 residues long. In DNA, the CDR3 is TGTGCCAGCAGTTGGGGAGGGGGAGGAGAGACCCAGTACTTC. This encodes CASSWGGGGETQYF.

This clonotype was counted ten times or more. This chain joins TRBV27 and TRBJ1-1; 7 bases align to TRBD1. The V gene end was trimmed by 6 bases and the J gene end by 5 bases; junction bases not matched to a gene: 24. Looked up from germline, CDR1 is MNHEY and CDR2 is SMNVEV (reference sequence). CDR3 length equals 19 residues. CDR3 protein: CASRSPVRGIQGTKTEAFF. The DNA of the CDR3 is TGTGCCAGCAGATCCCCAGTTCGAGGTATACAGGGGACTAAGACTGAAGCTTTCTTT.

Many counts were recorded for this clonotype. V usage is TRBV5-1 and J usage is TRBJ2-7; 11 bases map to TRBD2. V shed 0 bases, J shed 2 bases, and the junction held 1 base outside the gene matches. This CDR3 comprises 15 residues. Germline CDR1 SGHRS, CDR2 YFSETQ. The CDR3 nucleotides are TGCGCCAGCAGCTTGGATAGCGGGGGGGCCTACGAGCAGTACTTC. Protein: CASSLDSGGAYEQYF.

Details on this clonotype: A clone one base away is much larger, so this may be a read error. V gene TRBV5-8 combines with J gene TRBJ2-3; D is perhaps TRBD1 (5 bases). With 8 bases removed from V and 0 bases from J, the gap between germline ends came to 16 bases. This CDR3 region has 15 residues. Germline CDR1 is SGHTS and CDR2 is YDEGEE. CDR3 in amino acids: CARSSSTASTDTQYF. In DNA, the CDR3 is TGTGCCAGAAGCAGCTCGACAGCTAGCACAGATACGCAGTATTTT.

This clonotype was detected many times. This chain connects TRBV27 to TRBJ2-1; TRBD2 is a possible D gene (6 bases). Trimming pared 5 bases from V and 8 bases from J, leaving 19 bases between. The CDR3 is 15 residues long. The germline gives CDR1 MNHEY, CDR2 SMNVEV (reference sequence). The CDR3 sequence is CASSPYGTPRDEQFF. CDR3 sequence (DNA): TGTGCCAGCAGTCCGTACGGGACTCCGAGGGATGAGCAGTTCTTC.

This clonotype was recorded at least ten times. CDR3 coding DNA: TGCGCCAGCAGCTTGGCGGTTAGGCGAGGCACAGATACGCAGTATTTT. Encoded protein: CASSLAVRRGTDTQYF. This chain links TRBV5-1 with TRBJ2-3; D is undetermined. V was trimmed by 0 bases and J by 1 base, leaving 12 bases between them. From germline, CDR1 is SGHRS and CDR2 YFSETQ. The CDR3 totals 16 residues.

This clonotype has ten or more counts. V usage is TRBV5-1 and J usage is TRBJ2-2; D is perhaps TRBD1 (6 bases). Germline values: CDR1 SGHRS, CDR2 YFSETQ. CDR3 size: 15 residues. The V gene lost 4 bases and the J gene lost 1 base, with 11 bases spanning the gap. For the CDR3, the DNA is TGCGCCAGCAGCCCCGGGACACAGAACACCGGGGAGCTGTTTTTT. Residues: CASSPGTQNTGELFF. The entire variable domain, with the rest obtained from reference TRBV5-1 and TRBJ2-2, is as follows: KAGVTQTPRYLIKTRGQQVTLSCSPISGHRSVSWYQQTPGQGLQFLFEYFSETQRNKGNFPGRFSGRQFSNSRSEMNVSTLELGDSALYLCASSPGTQNTGELFFGEGSRLTVL.

In its sample, this clonotype was seen many times. The chain combines TRBV12-3 or TRBV12-4 with TRBJ2-3; D gene uncertain. The CDR3 length is 13 residues. Trimming left V 6 bases short and J 5 bases short, with 12 bases between. DNA of the CDR3: TGTGCCAGCAGCCACCGGAATGAAGATACGCAGTATTTT. Its protein product is CASSHRNEDTQYF.

In its sample, this clonotype was seen many times. The V gene is TRBV29-1, the J gene TRBJ2-3, with a possible D match to TRBD2 (6 bases). This CDR3 comprises 13 residues. Germline V CDR1 and CDR2: SQVTM, ANQGSEA. V was pared by 4 bases and J by 5 bases, with 13 bases between. The CDR3, as DNA: TGCAGCGTTGTAGGAGGGATAAGAGATACGCAGTATTTT. Protein product: CSVVGGIRDTQYF.

This chain's CDR3 is CASSGVRGRVRTEAFF. The CDR3 DNA is TGTGCCAGCAGCGGGGTCAGGGGGCGAGTGAGAACTGAAGCTTTCTTT. The rearrangement uses TRBV14 and TRBJ1-1, with 8 bases identical to TRBD1. The V segment lost 5 bases and the J segment 5 bases; nucleotides outside the gene matches: 13. Germline CDR1 is SGHDN and CDR2 is FVKESK. CDR3 length: 16 amino acids. The variable domain in full, completed from reference TRBV14 and TRBJ1-1, reads EAGVTQFPSHSVIEKGQTVTLRCDPISGHDNLYWYRRVMGKEIKFLLHFVKESKQDESGMPNNRFLAERTGGTYSTLKVQPAELEDSGVYFCASSGVRGRVRTEAFFGQGTRLTVV.

This clonotype was seen many times. The CDR3 reads CASSFGQSYEQYF. CDR3 nucleotide sequence: TGTGCCAGCAGCTTCGGACAGAGCTACGAGCAGTACTTC. The chain links TRBV5-6 to TRBJ2-7, with D possibly being TRBD1 (6 bases). V lost 2 bases and J 3 bases, leaving 9 bases between the germline ends. Germline CDR1 reads SGHDT; CDR2 reads YYEEEE. The CDR3 runs 13 residues.

At least ten counts were recorded for this clonotype. The chain carries TRBV6-1 and TRBJ2-1; TRBD1 aligns across 9 bases. This CDR3 region has 15 residues. The V segment lost 6 bases and the J segment 4 bases; nucleotides outside the gene matches: 7. Germline CDR1 and CDR2: MNHNS and SASEGT. The CDR3 DNA sequence: TGTGCCAGCAGGCCTCGGACAGGGGCTTACAATGAGCAGTTCTTC. Translated: CASRPRTGAYNEQFF.

This clonotype was found many times. The DNA of the CDR3 is TGTGCCAGCAGAGGGACAGGGCAGGGCGAGCAGTACTTC. Translating it yields CASRGTGQGEQYF. The chain links TRBV3-1 to TRBJ2-7; 9 bases line up with TRBD1. Looked up from germline, CDR1 is LGHDT and CDR2 is YNNKEL (reference sequence). Germline trimming cut 6 bases from V and 6 bases from J; bases unmatched to any gene: 6. The length of the CDR3 is 13 residues.

The table lists this clonotype with many counts. This chain links TRBV10-3 with TRBJ2-3; 10 positions match TRBD2. Germline CDR1 ENHRY, CDR2 SYGVKD. The CDR3 loop spans 13 amino acids. J gave up 3 bases and V 8 bases, and 2 bases lay outside the gene matches. DNA of the CDR3: TGTGCCATCGGACTAGCGGAGACAGATACGCAGTATTTT. This codes for CAIGLAETDTQYF.

This clonotype appeared many times. The chain joins TRBV20-1 to TRBJ1-4, with 9 nucleotides matching TRBD1. Germline CDR1 is DFQATT and CDR2 is SNEGSKA (reference sequence). The CDR3 length is 18 residues. V trimming: 6 bases; J trimming: 1 base; junction bases outside the gene matches: 15. CDR3 DNA: TGCAGTGCGGCGGGGGACAGGGTATACTCAATAACTAATGAAAAACTGTTTTTT. Its translation is CSAAGDRVYSITNEKLFF.

This clonotype was seen repeatedly, ten times or more. CDR3 amino acids: CSAAGGHLSYNEQFF. The DNA for the CDR3 is TGCAGTGCTGCCGGGGGCCACCTCTCCTACAATGAGCAGTTCTTC. The V call is TRBV20-1, the J call TRBJ2-1; D possibly matches TRBD1 or TRBD2 (6 bases each). The ends were cut back, 5 bases at V and 0 bases at J, with 14 bases in the middle. There are 15 residues in the CDR3. The germline gives CDR1 DFQATT, CDR2 SNEGSKA (reference sequence).

This clonotype was detected ten times or more. The chain carries TRBV6-5 and TRBJ2-7; TRBD2 aligns across 7 bases. The CDR3 sequence is 16 residues long. Unmatched junction bases numbered 7, after V lost 0 bases and J lost 2 bases. In germline, CDR1 is MNHEY, CDR2 SVGAGI. The CDR3 protein is CASSYSPSGETYEQYF. As DNA, the CDR3 is TGTGCCAGCAGTTACTCTCCCAGCGGGGAAACCTACGAGCAGTACTTC.

This clonotype has a count of ten or more. The rearrangement joins TRBV12-3 or TRBV12-4 to TRBJ2-7; the match to TRBD1 covers 8 bases. The CDR3 has 15 residues. After removal of 2 bases from V and 6 bases from J, the junction contained 9 bases not matched to a gene. This chain's CDR3 is CASSLSRQGAIEQYF. In DNA form, the CDR3 reads TGTGCCAGCAGTTTATCGCGGCAGGGGGCGATCGAGCAGTACTTC.

Many counts were recorded for this clonotype. The chain uses TRBV6-5 and TRBJ2-5; D not certain. The CDR3 has 14 residues. V was cut by 4 bases and J by 5 bases, with 14 bases left in between. The germline CDR1 and CDR2 sequences are MNHEY and SVGAGI. CDR3 in amino acids: CASSSQVASETQYF. CDR3 in DNA: TGTGCCAGCAGTTCCCAAGTAGCTTCGGAGACCCAGTACTTC.

This clonotype was seen once. The chain links TRBV12-3 or TRBV12-4 to TRBJ1-5, with D maybe TRBD1 (5 bases). The V gene lost 6 bases and the J gene lost 4 bases, with 16 bases spanning the gap. This CDR3 is built from 15 residues. The CDR3 nucleotides are TGTGCCAGCAGACCGGGGGACGAAAGAAATCAGCCCCAGCATTTT. It yields the protein CASRPGDERNQPQHF.